Below are 10 T cell receptor beta chains sequenced from a single sample in a study of T cells in Graves' hyperthyroidism and ophthalmopathy (dated by TCRdb to about 2019). The library was prepared using multiplex PCR. TCRdb records Illumina HiSeq 2000 as the sequencer. TCR beta CDR3 regions were amplified from RNA transcripts. For the first round of RT-PCR on the TCR CDR3, the HTBI primer set was used together with the Qiagen OneStep RT-PCR kit. Starting from the raw public reads, TCRdb applied fastp trimming at Q25, assembled clones with MiXCR and retained in-frame beta chains. Each record represents a unique CDR3 protein, reported with the most common genes and DNA among its rows. This sample gives around 300,000 distinct CDR3 sequences in total; about 20% of them show up just once. Together, the top ten hold around 62% of the sample. The source material was blood. These receptors originate from a man in his thirties or forties with Graves' ophthalmopathy.

V usage is TRBV28 and J usage is TRBJ2-1, with D perhaps being TRBD1 or TRBD2 (5 bases each). Germline V CDR1 and CDR2: MDHEN, SYDVKM. V was clipped by 5 bases and J by 11 bases, with 13 bases between them. The CDR3 loop spans 12 amino acids. The CDR3 DNA sequence: TGTGCCAGCAGTGCAGGGACCATAAAGCAGTTCTTC. Residues: CASSAGTIKQFF.

V gene TRBV7-6 combines with J gene TRBJ2-1, with a possible D match to TRBD1 (5 bases). Trimming left V 4 bases short and J 8 bases short, with 21 bases between. There are 16 residues in the CDR3. Germline V gene lookup returns CDR1 SGHVS and CDR2 FNYEAQ. Here the CDR3 DNA reads TGTGCCAGCAGCTCACAAAGCAGGGCATTGGGTTATGAGCAGTTCTTC. It codes for CASSSQSRALGYEQFF. Together with reference TRBV7-6 and TRBJ2-1, the CDR3 gives the full variable domain: GAGVSQSPRYKVTKRGQDVALRCDPISGHVSLYWYRQALGQGPEFLTYFNYEAQQDKSGLPNDRFSAERPEGSISTLTIQRTEQRDSAMYRCASSSQSRALGYEQFFGPGTRLTVL.

The chain recombines TRBV5-1 with TRBJ2-7, with 10 bases that match TRBD2. Germline V gene sequence: CDR1 SGHRS, CDR2 YFSETQ. Germline trimming cut 0 bases from V and 6 bases from J; bases unmatched to any gene: 3. This CDR3 has 14 amino acids. The CDR3 bases are TGCGCCAGCAGCTTGGTACTAGCGGGAAGCGAGCAGTACTTC. Amino acids: CASSLVLAGSEQYF.

This chain joins TRBV29-1 and TRBJ2-3, with D possibly TRBD2 on 5 matching bases. Germline V gives CDR1 SQVTM, CDR2 ANQGSEA. V shed 1 base and J shed 0 bases, with 5 bases lying between them. This CDR3 has 13 residues. CDR3: CSVEGGSTDTQYF. The DNA for the CDR3 is TGCAGCGTTGAAGGAGGGAGCACAGATACGCAGTATTTT.

This clonotype was counted at least ten times. The chain joins TRBV11-2 to TRBJ2-1, with a tentative D call TRBD1 (6 bases). Trimming took 1 base from V and 5 from J, leaving 9 bases between them. The CDR3 has 14 residues. The germline V gene has CDR1 SGHAT and CDR2 FQNNGV. CDR3 protein: CASSLGQANNEQFF. Here the CDR3 DNA reads TGTGCCAGCAGCTTAGGACAGGCTAACAATGAGCAGTTCTTC.

This chain connects TRBV28 to TRBJ2-1; no definite D call. In germline, CDR1 is MDHEN, CDR2 SYDVKM. The ends were cut back, 4 bases at V and 9 bases at J, with 10 bases in the middle. This CDR3 comprises 12 residues. CDR3 in amino acids: CASSSPLGEQFF. The DNA for the CDR3 is TGTGCCAGCAGTTCCCCCTTAGGTGAGCAGTTCTTC.

This clonotype has just a few counts. The genes are TRBV20-1 and TRBJ2-3; D is unresolved. The V gene lost 2 bases and the J gene lost 2 bases, with 8 bases spanning the gap. Germline V gene data show CDR1 as DFQATT and CDR2 as SNEGSKA (reference sequence). The CDR3 is 13 amino acids. The CDR3 coding sequence is TGCAGTGCTAGACCCCCCCCCACAGATACGCAGTATTTT. This codes for CSARPPPTDTQYF.

There are many counts of this clonotype. V and J are TRBV27 and TRBJ2-5, with D perhaps matching TRBD2 (5 bases). The CDR3 extends over 13 amino acids. Trimming removed 8 bases from V and 9 bases from J, with 19 bases in between. CDR1 and CDR2 from the germline V gene are MNHEY and SMNVEV (reference sequence). DNA of the CDR3: TGTGCCAGCGCCAATTCCGGGGTCGGGGCCCAGTACTTC. Translated: CASANSGVGAQYF.

This rearrangement joins TRBV10-3 to TRBJ2-7; 7 nucleotides match TRBD2. This CDR3 contains 14 residues. CDR1 is ENHRY and CDR2 is SYGVKD in the germline V gene. V shed 7 bases and J 1 base; nucleotides not matched to a gene: 7. The CDR3 nucleotides are TGTGCCATCACGGCTAGCGGAGGATCCTACGAGCAGTACTTC. Protein: CAITASGGSYEQYF.

The chain carries TRBV3-1 and TRBJ2-2, with 7 bases that match TRBD2. V lost 0 bases and J lost 2; bases outside the gene matches: 9. Germline lookup yields CDR1 LGHDT and CDR2 YNNKEL (reference sequence). The CDR3 extends over 18 amino acids. Here the CDR3 reads CASSQELPSGDNTGELFF. Here the CDR3 DNA reads TGTGCCAGCAGCCAAGAGTTGCCTAGCGGAGATAACACCGGGGAGCTGTTTTTT.